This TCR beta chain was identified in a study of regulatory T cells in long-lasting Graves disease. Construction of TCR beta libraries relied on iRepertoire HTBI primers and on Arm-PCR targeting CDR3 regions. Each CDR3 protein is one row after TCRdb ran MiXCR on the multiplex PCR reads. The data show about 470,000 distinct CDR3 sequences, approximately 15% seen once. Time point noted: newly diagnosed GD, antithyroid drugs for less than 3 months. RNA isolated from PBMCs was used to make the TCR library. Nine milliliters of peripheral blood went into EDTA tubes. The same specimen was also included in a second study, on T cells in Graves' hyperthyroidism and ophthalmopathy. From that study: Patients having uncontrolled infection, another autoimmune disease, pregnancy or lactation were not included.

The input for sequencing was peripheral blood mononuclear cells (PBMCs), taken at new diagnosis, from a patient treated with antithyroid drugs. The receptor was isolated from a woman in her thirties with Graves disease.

The CDR3 protein is CASIRQGSNQPQHF. The CDR3 DNA follows: TGTGCCAGTATCCGACAGGGGAGCAATCAGCCCCAGCATTTT. The genes are TRBV19 and TRBJ1-5; 8 nucleotides align to TRBD1. CDR1 is LNHDA and CDR2 is SQIVND in the germline V gene (reference sequence). Trimming at V came to 7 bases and at J to 1 base, leaving 3 bases not matched to a gene. The CDR3 length is 14 residues.